Sequencing of this T cell receptor (beta chain) was carried out in a study of vaccination and CD4 T cells after COVID-19. Study-wide context: The convalescent group had six males, four females, seven Caucasians, two Asians, one multiracial.

V lost 4 bases and J 0 bases, leaving 10 bases between the germline ends. Germline V CDR1 and CDR2: DFQATT, SNEGSKA (reference sequence). There are 14 residues in the CDR3. Stated treatment: roughly ten-day PBMC culture with coronavirus spike peptide pools or control peptides (ViraFEST assay). Gathering of the CD4+ T cells, from the unexposed donor, took place before the COVID-19 pandemic (2011-2018). For ViraFEST, peptide pools expanded antigen-specific T cells, after which the TCRs were sequenced. More than 1.5 million PBMCs were grown per well alongside 7.5 to 10 IU/ml IL-2 and around 9.6 ug/ml peptide pools. Cultured CD4+ T cell DNA underwent sequencing with the Oncomine TCR Beta short-read assay. CD4+ T cells were cultured, and genomic DNA was extracted from them. In TCRdb, the PCR reads were re-called with MiXCR into one record per CDR3 protein. The sample lists several thousand distinct CDR3 sequences; 38% were seen once.

In the case of this clonotype: Its target is not known.

The TCR comes from a human donor in good health. The chain is built from TRBV20-1 and TRBJ2-1, with D maybe TRBD1 (6 bases). Sequences were obtained from CD4+ T cells from blood, cultured in vitro. As DNA, the CDR3 is TGCAGTGCTACGGGACACGACTCCTACAATGAGCAGTTCTTC. Its translation: CSATGHDSYNEQFF.